One sample yielded the 10 T cell receptor beta chains listed below, sequenced in a study of T cell responses to AZD1222 COVID-19 vaccine. Assay used: immunoSEQ multiplex PCR; TCRdb lists only in-frame clones, some missing. This table holds 130,000 to 150,000 clones, 90% to 95% found once. The sample in question was peripheral blood, obtained on day 0 of AZD1222 vaccination. The receptors here all came from an adult in good health.

This clone was seen once. Other DNA sequences in the same sample also yield this CDR3. The gene calls are TRBV18 and TRBJ1-2, with 11 bases fitting TRBD1. Trimming at V came to 4 bases and at J to 8 bases, leaving 3 bases not matched to a gene. The germline CDR1 and CDR2 sequences are KGHSH and LQKENI. CDR3 length: 13 residues. CDR3 residues: CASSRGQGDGYTF. In nucleotides, the CDR3 is TGTGCCAGCTCACGGGGACAGGGGGACGGCTACACCTTC.

V usage is TRBV6-5 and J usage is TRBJ1-4; D not certain. Germline V CDR1 and CDR2: MNHEY, SVGAGI. The CDR3 is made up of 14 amino acids. V shed 7 bases and J shed 4 bases, with 13 bases lying between them. In DNA, the CDR3 is TGTGCCAGCAAAAGGGTTCGGCTTAATGAAAAACTGTTTTTT. Protein product: CASKRVRLNEKLFF.

This chain's CDR3 is CASSQDPGPTDSPLHF. CDR3 DNA: TGTGCCAGCAGCCAAGATCCGGGACCTACAGATTCACCCCTCCACTTT. V usage is TRBV4-2 and J usage is TRBJ1-6, with a possible D match to TRBD1 (5 bases). The V gene lost 0 bases and the J gene lost 8 bases, with 14 bases spanning the gap. This CDR3 has 16 amino acids. Germline loops: CDR1 LGHNA, CDR2 YNFKEQ.

The V gene is TRBV4-3, the J gene TRBJ2-3, with D maybe TRBD2 (5 bases). CDR1 and CDR2 from the germline V gene are LGHNA and YSLEER. The CDR3 length is 14 residues. V was trimmed by 4 bases and J by 1 base, leaving 9 bases between them. The CDR3 spells CASSPRAGTDTQYF. The CDR3 DNA is TGCGCCAGCAGCCCGAGGGCGGGCACAGATACGCAGTATTTT.

For the CDR3, the DNA is TGTGCCAGCAGTCCCCGAGTGGATGAGCAGTTCTTC. Its translation is CASSPRVDEQFF. The V gene is TRBV9, the J gene TRBJ2-1; D gene unclear. Germline lookup yields CDR1 SGDLS and CDR2 YYNGEE. V was clipped by 5 bases and J by 8 bases, with 11 bases between them. The CDR3 extends over 12 amino acids.

The rearrangement uses TRBV19 and TRBJ1-1, with no clear D. This CDR3 is 14 amino acids long. The V gene's germline CDR1 is LNHDA and CDR2 SQIVND (reference sequence). Between the trimmed V and J ends, which lost 4 bases and 8 bases, there was a span of 17 bases. CDR3 nucleotide sequence: TGTGCCAGTAGTACAGCCGGGATTCAGACGGAAGCTTTCTTT. Its translation is CASSTAGIQTEAFF.

The J gene is TRBJ2-1, the V gene TRBV27; TRBD1 matches at 12 bases. CDR1 is MNHEY, CDR2 SMNVEV, per germline (reference sequence). This CDR3 region has 14 residues. J lost 8 bases, V lost 8 bases, and 7 bases had no gene match. The CDR3 reads CASGSGTGGYEQFF. The CDR3 DNA sequence: TGTGCCAGCGGATCCGGGACAGGGGGCTATGAGCAGTTCTTC.

The chain uses TRBV11-1 and TRBJ2-2, with 11 bases matching TRBD2. Germline V gene lookup returns CDR1 SGHAT and CDR2 FQDESV (reference sequence). This CDR3 is built from 16 residues. Germline trimming cut 5 bases from V and 3 bases from J; bases unmatched to any gene: 5. CDR3 amino acids: CASSRLAGRHTGELFF. For the CDR3, the DNA is TGTGCCAGCAGCCGACTAGCGGGACGACACACCGGGGAGCTGTTTTTT.

CDR3 sequence: CASSQSQSNYGYTF. The CDR3 DNA reads as TGTGCCAGCAGTCAGTCCCAGAGTAACTATGGCTACACCTTC. V gene TRBV6-6 combines with J gene TRBJ1-2; D remains ambiguous. The length of the CDR3 is 14 residues. V lost 5 bases to trimming and J lost 1 base, with 11 bases between them. Per the germline V gene, CDR1 is MNHNY and CDR2 is SVGAGI (reference sequence).

The genes are TRBV6-2 or TRBV6-3 and TRBJ2-1, with 10 nucleotides matching TRBD2. This CDR3 contains 16 residues. V gave up 6 bases and J gave up 9 bases; unmatched junction bases: 14. Germline V CDR1 and CDR2: MNHEY, SVGEGT. The CDR3 DNA is TGTGCCAGCAGCCCCAGGTCTAGCGGGAGAGGGTCTGAGCAGTTCTTC. Translation: CASSPRSSGRGSEQFF.